This T cell receptor beta chain was identified during a study of identical twins. Of note for this clonotype: The antigen remains unidentified.

Study conclusions and caveats: With monozygotic twins, out-of-frame TCR alpha sharing exceeded what models estimated. Conclusions relied on cross-sectional statistical analysis, not following the same donors.

Unique molecular identifiers were present on the cDNA, which also gained a universal primer site by template switching. One entry per CDR3 protein results from TCRdb running MiXCR on the 5' RACE reads. In the table there are 460,000 or so distinct CDR3 sequences, around 14% of which are singletons. The CDR3 is 12 amino acids. The germline CDR1 and CDR2 sequences are SQVTM and ANQGSEA. Trimming stripped 6 bases from V and 2 bases from J, with 7 bases between. Only healthy Caucasians were included as donors. The same sample was also studied in work on yellow fever vaccine responses in identical twins.

V and J are TRBV29-1 and TRBJ2-2; D unresolved. The TCR sequence derives from a woman in her late teens or twenties in good health. Sample: CD4+ T cells sorted from blood. The DNA of the CDR3 is TGCAGCGTGACCGATAACACCGGGGAGCTGTTTTTT. The encoded protein is CSVTDNTGELFF.